The source of this TCR beta chain is a study of OX40 agonist ivuxolimab in advanced cancers. Using immunoSEQ multiplex PCR, the repertoire was profiled, and TCRdb retains in-frame clones only, with some absent. Of tens of thousands of clones listed, 87% are singletons. V gave up 4 bases and J gave up 0 bases, with 13 bases separating them. In germline, CDR1 is SGHVS, CDR2 FNYEAQ. The CDR3 runs to 16 residues. The TCR originated in an adult with an advanced solid tumor such as melanoma, head and neck, liver or kidney cancer. The V and J genes are TRBV7-6 and TRBJ1-3; no firm D call. Sequencing was performed on CD4+ or CD8+ T cells sorted from blood, taken in a trial of the OX40 agonist ivuxolimab. The CDR3 DNA is TGTGCCAGCAGCTCCCACCCTAGGGCCTCTGGAAACACCATATATTTT. Translated, it gives CASSSHPRASGNTIYF.